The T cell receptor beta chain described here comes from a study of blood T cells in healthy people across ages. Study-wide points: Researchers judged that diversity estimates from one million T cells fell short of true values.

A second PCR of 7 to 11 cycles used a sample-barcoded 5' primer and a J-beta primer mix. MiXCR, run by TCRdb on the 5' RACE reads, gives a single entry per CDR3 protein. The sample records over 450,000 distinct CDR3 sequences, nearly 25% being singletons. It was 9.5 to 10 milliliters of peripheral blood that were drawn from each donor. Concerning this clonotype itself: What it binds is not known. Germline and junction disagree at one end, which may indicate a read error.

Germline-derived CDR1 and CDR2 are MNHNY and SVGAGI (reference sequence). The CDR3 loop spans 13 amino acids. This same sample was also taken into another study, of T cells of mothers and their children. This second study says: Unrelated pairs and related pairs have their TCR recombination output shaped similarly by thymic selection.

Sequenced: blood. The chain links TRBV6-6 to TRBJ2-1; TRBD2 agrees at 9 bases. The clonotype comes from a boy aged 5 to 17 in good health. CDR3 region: CVSSSGNYNEQFF. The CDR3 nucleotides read TGTGTCAGCTCTAGCGGGAACTACAATGAGCAGTTCTTC.